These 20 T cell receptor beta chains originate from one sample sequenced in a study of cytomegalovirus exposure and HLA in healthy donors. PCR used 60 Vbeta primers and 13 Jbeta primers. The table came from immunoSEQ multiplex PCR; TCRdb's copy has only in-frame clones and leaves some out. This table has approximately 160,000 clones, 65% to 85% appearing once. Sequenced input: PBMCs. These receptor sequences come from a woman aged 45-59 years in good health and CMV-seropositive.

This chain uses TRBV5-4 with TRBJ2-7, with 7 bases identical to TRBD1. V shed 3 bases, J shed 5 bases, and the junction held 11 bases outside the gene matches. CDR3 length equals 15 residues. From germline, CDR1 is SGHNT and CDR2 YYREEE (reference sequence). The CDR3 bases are TGTGCCAGCAGCTATTGGGACAGCCCTACTGACGAGCAGTACTTC. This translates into CASSYWDSPTDEQYF.

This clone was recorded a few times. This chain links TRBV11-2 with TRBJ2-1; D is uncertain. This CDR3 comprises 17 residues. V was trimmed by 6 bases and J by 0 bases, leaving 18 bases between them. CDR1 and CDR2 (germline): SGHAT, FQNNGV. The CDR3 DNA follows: TGTGCCAGCAGTAAGACTGTAGGTAGTGCCTCCTACAATGAGCAGTTCTTC. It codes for CASSKTVGSASYNEQFF.

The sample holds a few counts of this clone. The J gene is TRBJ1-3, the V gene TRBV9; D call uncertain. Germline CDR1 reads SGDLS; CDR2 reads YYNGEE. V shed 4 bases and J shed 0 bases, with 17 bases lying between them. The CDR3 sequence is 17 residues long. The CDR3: CASSPNEGRFSGNTIYF. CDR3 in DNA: TGTGCCAGCAGCCCAAATGAGGGCCGATTCTCTGGAAACACCATATATTTT.

The CDR3 loop is CASSPHNEFGDSGNTIYF. The CDR3 DNA follows: TGTGCCAGCAGTCCCCATAATGAATTCGGGGACTCTGGAAACACCATATATTTT. The rearrangement joins TRBV28 to TRBJ1-3, with unresolved D. Germline V lookup: CDR1 MDHEN, CDR2 SYDVKM. The CDR3 is 18 residues long. The ends were cut back, 5 bases at V and 0 bases at J, with 20 bases in the middle.

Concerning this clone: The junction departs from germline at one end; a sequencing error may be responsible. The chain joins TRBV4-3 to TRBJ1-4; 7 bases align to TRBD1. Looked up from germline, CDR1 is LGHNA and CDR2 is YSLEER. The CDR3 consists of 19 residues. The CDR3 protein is CAGSQDPAGGDMGSGKLFF. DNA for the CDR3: TGCGCCGGCAGCCAAGACCCCGCAGGGGGAGACATGGGGTCGGGAAAACTGTTTTTT.

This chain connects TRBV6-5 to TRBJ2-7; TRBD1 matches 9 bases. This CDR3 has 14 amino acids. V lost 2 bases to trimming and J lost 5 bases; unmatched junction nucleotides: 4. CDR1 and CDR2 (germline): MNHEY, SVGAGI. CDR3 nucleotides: TGTGCCAGCAGTTACAGGACAGGGGCACACGAGCAGTACTTC. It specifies CASSYRTGAHEQYF.

CDR3 in DNA: TGTGCCAGTAGTATCCCACAGGGGCTTTCAGATGAGCAGTTCTTC. Its protein product is CASSIPQGLSDEQFF. The chain joins TRBV19 to TRBJ2-1, with TRBD1 identical over 7 bases. V lost 3 bases, J lost 8 bases, and 10 bases stayed unmatched. This CDR3 is built from 15 residues. Germline CDR1 is LNHDA and CDR2 is SQIVND (reference sequence).

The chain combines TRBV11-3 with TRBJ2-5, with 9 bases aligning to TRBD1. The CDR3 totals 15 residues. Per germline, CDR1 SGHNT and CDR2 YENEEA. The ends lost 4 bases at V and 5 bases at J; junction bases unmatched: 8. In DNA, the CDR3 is TGTGCCAGCAGCTCGCATACAGGGGGCCGCGAGACCCAGTACTTC. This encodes CASSSHTGGRETQYF.

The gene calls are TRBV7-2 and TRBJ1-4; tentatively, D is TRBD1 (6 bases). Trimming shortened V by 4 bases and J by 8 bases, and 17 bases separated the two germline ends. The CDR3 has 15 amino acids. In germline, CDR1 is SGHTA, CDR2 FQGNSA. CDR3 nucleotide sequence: TGTGCCAGCAGCTCGCGACCCAGGGGTGACGAAAAACTGTTTTTT. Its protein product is CASSSRPRGDEKLFF.

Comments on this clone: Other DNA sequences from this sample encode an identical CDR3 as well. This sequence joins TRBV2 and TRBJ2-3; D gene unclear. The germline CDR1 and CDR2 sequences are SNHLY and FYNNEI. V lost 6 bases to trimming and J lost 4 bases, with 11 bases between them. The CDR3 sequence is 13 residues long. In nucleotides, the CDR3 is TGTGCCAGCAGGGGTCTGGGCGCAGATACGCAGTATTTT. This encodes CASRGLGADTQYF.

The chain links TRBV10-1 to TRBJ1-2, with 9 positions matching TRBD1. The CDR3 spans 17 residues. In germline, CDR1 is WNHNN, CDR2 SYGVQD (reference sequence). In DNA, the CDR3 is TGCGCAGACGGTCAGGGGACAGGGATCCTAGCTAACTATGGCTACACCTTC. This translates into CADGQGTGILANYGYTF.

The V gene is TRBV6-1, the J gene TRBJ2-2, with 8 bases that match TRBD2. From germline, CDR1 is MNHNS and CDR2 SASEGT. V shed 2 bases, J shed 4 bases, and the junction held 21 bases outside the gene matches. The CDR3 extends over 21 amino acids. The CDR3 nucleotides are TGTGCCAGCAGTGAAAGGGCGTCAAGCGGGAGTGGAGCCCCCCGCACCGGGGAGCTGTTTTTT. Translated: CASSERASSGSGAPRTGELFF.

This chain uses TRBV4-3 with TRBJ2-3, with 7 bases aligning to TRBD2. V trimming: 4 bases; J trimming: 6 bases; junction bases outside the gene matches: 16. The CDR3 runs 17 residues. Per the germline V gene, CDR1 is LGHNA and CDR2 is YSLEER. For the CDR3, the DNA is TGCGCCAGCAGCCCGGGGGACTATAGCGCCAAGGAGGATACGCAGTATTTT. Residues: CASSPGDYSAKEDTQYF.

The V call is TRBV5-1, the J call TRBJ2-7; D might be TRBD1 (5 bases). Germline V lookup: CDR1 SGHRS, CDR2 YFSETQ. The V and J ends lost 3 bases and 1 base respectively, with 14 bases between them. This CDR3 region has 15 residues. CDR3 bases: TGCGCCAGCAGCTCCCAGGGAACTGTTTCCTACGAGCAGTACTTC. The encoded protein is CASSSQGTVSYEQYF.

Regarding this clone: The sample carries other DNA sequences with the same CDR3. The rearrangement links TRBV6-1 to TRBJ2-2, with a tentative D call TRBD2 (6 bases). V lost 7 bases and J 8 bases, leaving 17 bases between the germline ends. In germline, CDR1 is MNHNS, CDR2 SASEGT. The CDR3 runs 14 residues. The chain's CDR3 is CASIRTPAGGELFF. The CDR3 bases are TGTGCCAGCATTAGGACTCCTGCGGGAGGGGAGCTGTTTTTT.

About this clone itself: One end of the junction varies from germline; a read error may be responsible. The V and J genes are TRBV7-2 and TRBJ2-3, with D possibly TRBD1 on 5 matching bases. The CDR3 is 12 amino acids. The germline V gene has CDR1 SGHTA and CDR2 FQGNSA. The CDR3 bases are TGTGCCAGCAGCCAAAGTACAGGTACGCAGTATTTT. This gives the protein CASSQSTGTQYF.

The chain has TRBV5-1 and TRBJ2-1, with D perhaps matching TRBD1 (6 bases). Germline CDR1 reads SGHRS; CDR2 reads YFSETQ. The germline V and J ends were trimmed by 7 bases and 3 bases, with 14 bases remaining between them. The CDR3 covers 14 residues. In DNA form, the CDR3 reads TGCGCCAGCGCGAGGACAGCGAACTACAATGAGCAGTTCTTC. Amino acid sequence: CASARTANYNEQFF.

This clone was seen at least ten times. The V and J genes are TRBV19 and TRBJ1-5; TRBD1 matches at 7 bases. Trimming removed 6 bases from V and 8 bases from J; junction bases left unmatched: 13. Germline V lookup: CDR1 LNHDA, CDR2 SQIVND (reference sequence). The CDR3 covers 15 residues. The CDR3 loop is CASRSLQGTWEPQHF. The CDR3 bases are TGTGCCAGTAGATCCCTACAGGGGACGTGGGAGCCCCAGCATTTT.

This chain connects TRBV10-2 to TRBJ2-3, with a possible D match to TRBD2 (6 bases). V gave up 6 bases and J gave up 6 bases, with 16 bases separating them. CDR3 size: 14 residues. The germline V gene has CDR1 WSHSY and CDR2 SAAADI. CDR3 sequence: CASSEQKGGDTQYF. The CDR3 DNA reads TGCGCCAGCAGCGAGCAAAAGGGAGGCGATACGCAGTATTTT.

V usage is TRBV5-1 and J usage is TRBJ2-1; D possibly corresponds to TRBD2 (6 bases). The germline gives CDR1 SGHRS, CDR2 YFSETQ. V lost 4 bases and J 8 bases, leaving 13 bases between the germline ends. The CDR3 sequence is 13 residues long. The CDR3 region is CASSLVGGHEQFF. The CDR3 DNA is TGCGCCAGCAGCCTGGTGGGAGGACATGAGCAGTTCTTC.